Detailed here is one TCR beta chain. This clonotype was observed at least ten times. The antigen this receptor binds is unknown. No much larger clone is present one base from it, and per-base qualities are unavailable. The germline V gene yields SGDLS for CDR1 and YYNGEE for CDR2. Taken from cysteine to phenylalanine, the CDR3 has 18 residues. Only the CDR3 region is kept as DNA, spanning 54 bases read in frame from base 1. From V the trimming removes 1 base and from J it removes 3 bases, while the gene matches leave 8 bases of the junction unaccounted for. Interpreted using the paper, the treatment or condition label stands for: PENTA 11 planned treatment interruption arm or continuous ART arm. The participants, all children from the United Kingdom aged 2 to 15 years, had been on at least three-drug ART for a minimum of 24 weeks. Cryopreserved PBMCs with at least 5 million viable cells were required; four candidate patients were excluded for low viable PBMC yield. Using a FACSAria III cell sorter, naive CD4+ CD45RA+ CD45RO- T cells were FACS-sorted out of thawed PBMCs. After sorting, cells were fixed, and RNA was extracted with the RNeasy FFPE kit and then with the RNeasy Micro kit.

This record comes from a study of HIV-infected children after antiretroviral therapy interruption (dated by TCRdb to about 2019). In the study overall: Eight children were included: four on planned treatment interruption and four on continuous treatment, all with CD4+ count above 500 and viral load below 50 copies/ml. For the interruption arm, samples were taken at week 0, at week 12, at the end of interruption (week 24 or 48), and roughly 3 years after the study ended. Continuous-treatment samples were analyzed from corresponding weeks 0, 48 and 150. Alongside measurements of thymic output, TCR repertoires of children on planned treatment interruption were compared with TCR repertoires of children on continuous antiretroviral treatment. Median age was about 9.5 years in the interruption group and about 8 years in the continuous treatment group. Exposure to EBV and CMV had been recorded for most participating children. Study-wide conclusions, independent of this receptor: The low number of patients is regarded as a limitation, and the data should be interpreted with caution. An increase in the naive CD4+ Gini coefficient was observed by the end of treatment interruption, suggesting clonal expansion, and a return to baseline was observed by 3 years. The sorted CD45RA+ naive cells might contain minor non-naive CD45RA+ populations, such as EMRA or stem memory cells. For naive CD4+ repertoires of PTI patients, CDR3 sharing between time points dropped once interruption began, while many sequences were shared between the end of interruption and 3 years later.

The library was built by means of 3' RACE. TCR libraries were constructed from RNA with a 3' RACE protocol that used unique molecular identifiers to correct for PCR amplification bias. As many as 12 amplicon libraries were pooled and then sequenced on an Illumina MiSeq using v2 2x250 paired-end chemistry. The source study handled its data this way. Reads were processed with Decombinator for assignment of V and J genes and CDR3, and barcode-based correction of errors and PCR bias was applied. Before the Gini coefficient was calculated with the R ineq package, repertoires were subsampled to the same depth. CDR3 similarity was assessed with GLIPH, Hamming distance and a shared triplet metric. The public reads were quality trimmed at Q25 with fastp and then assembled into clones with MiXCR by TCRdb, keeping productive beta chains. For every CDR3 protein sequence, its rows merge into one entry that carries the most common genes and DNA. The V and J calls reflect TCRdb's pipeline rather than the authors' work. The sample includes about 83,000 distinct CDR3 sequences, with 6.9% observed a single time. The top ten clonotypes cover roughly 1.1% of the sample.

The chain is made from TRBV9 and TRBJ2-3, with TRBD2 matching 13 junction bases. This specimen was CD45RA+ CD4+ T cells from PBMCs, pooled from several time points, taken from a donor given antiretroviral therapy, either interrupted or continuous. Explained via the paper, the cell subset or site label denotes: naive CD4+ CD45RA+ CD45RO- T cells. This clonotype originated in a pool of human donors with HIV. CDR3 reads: CASSVSPGLAGKTDTQYF. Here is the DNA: TGTGCCAGCAGCGTAAGCCCGGGACTAGCGGGGAAAACAGATACGCAGTATTTT.